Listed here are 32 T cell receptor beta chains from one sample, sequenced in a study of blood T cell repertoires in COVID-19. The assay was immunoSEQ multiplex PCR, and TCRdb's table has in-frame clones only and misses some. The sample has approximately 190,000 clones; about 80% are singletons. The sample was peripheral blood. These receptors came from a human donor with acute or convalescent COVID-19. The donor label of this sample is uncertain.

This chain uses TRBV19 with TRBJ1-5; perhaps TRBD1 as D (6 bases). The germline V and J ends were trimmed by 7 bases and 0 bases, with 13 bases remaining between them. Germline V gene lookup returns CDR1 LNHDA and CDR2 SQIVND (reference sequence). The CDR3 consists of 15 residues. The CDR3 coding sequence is TGTGCCAGTACCCGCGGACAGTATAGCAATCAGCCCCAGCATTTT. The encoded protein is CASTRGQYSNQPQHF.

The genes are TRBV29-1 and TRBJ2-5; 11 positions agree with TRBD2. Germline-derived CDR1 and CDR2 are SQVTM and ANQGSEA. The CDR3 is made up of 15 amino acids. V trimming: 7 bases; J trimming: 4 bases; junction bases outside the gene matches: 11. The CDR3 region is CSASLLAGVAETQYF. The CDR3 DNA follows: TGCAGCGCCTCCCTACTAGCGGGAGTAGCAGAGACCCAGTACTTC.

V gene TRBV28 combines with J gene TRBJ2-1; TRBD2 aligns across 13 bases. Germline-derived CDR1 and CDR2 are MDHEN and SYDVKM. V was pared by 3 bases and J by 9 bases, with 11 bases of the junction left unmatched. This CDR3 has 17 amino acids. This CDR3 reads CASSFDLGLAGVGEQFF. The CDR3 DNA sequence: TGTGCCAGCAGTTTCGACTTAGGACTAGCGGGAGTGGGTGAGCAGTTCTTC.

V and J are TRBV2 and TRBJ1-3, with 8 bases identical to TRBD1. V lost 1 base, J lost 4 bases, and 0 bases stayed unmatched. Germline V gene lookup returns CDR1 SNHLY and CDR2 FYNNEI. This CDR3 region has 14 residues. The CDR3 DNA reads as TGTGCCAGCAGTGAAGGGGACAGGGGAAACACCATATATTTT. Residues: CASSEGDRGNTIYF.

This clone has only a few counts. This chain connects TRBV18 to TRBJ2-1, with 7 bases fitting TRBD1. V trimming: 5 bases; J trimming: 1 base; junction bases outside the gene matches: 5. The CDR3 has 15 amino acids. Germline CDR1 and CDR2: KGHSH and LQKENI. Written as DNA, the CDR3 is TGTGCCAGCTCAAAACAGGGGCTGTCCTACAATGAGCAGTTCTTC. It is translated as CASSKQGLSYNEQFF.

The CDR3: CATSDSGQETQYF. As DNA, the CDR3 is TGTGCCACCAGTGATTCGGGACAAGAGACCCAGTACTTC. This chain links TRBV24-1 with TRBJ2-5; possible D gene TRBD2, 5 bases. The CDR3 is made up of 13 amino acids. The V gene's germline CDR1 is KGHDR and CDR2 SFDVKD. With 2 bases removed from V and 2 bases from J, the gap between germline ends came to 5 bases.

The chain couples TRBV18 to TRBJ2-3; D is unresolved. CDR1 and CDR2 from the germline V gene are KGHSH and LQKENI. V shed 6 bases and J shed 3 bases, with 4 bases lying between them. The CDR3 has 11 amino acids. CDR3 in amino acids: CASSETDTQYF. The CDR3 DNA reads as TGTGCCAGCTCGGAGACAGATACGCAGTATTTT.

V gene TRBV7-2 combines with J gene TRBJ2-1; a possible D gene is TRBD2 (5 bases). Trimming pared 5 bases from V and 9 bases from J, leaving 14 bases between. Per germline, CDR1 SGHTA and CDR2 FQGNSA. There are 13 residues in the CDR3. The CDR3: CASSKWSGPEQFF. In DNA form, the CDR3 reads TGTGCCAGCAGCAAGTGGAGCGGCCCTGAGCAGTTCTTC.

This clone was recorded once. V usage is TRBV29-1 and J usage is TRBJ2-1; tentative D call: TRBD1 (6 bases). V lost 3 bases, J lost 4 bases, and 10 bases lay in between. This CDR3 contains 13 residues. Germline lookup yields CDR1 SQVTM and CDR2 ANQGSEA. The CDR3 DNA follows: TGCAGCGTTGATCCCCAGGGGTACAATGAGCAGTTCTTC. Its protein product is CSVDPQGYNEQFF.

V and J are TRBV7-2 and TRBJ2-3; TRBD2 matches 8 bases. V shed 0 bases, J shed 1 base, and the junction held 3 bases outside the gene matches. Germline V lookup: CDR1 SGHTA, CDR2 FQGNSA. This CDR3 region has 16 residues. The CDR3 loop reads CASSLALGRGTDTQYF. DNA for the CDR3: TGTGCCAGCAGCTTAGCACTCGGGAGGGGCACAGATACGCAGTATTTT.

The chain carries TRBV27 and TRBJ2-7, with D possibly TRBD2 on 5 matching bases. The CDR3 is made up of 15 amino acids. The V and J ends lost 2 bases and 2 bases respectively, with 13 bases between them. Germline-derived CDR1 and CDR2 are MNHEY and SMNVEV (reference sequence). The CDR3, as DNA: TGTGCCAGCAGTTTAAAGGGAGCCCCTGCCTACGAGCAGTACTTC. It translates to CASSLKGAPAYEQYF.

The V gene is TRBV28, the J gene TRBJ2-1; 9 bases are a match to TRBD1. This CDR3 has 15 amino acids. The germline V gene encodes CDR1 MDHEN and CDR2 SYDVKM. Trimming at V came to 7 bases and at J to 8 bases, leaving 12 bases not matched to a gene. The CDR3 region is CASIPRDRVVHEQFF. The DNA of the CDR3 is TGTGCCAGCATTCCGCGGGACAGGGTGGTCCATGAGCAGTTCTTC.

The CDR3 DNA is TGTGCCAGCAGCCCCGACAGGGGGAGAGAGACCCAGTACTTC. This gives the protein CASSPDRGRETQYF. The V call is TRBV5-4, the J call TRBJ2-5; 9 bases are shared with TRBD1. The CDR3 extends over 14 amino acids. Germline values: CDR1 SGHNT, CDR2 YYREEE (reference sequence). V was clipped by 4 bases and J by 4 bases; unmatched bases: 5.

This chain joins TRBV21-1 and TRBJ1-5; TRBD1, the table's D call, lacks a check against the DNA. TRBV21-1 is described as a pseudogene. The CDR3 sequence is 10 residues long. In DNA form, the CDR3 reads TGTGCCAGCAGCAAAGGGGGCGAGCATTTT. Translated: CASSKGGEHF.

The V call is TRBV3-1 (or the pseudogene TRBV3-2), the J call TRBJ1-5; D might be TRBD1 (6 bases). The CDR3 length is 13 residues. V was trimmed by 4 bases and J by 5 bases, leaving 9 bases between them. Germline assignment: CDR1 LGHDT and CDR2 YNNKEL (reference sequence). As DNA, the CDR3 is TGTGCCAGCAGCCGTGACAGGTATCAGCCCCAGCATTTT. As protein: CASSRDRYQPQHF.

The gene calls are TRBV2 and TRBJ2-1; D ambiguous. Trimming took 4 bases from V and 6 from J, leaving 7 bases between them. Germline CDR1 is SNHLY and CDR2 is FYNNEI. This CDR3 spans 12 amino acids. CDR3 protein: CASSVGRNEQFF. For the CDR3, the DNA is TGTGCCAGCAGTGTGGGCCGCAATGAGCAGTTCTTC. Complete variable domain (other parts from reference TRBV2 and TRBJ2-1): EPEVTQTPSHQVTQMGQEVILRCVPISNHLYFYWYRQILGQKVEFLVSFYNNEISEKSEIFDDQFSVERPDGSNFTLKIRSTKLEDSAMYFCASSVGRNEQFFGPGTRLTVL.

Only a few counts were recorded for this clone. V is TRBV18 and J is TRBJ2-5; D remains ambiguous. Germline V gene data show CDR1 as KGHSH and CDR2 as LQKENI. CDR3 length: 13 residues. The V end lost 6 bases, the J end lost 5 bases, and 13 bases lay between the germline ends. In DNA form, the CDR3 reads TGTGCCAGCTCGCTCTCTAGAGTCGAGACCCAGTACTTC. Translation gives CASSLSRVETQYF. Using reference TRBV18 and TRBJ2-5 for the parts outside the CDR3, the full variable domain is NAGVMQNPRHLVRRRGQEARLRCSPMKGHSHVYWYRQLPEEGLKFMVYLQKENIIDESGMPKERFSAEFPKEGPSILRIQQVVRGDSAAYFCASSLSRVETQYFGPGTRLLVL.

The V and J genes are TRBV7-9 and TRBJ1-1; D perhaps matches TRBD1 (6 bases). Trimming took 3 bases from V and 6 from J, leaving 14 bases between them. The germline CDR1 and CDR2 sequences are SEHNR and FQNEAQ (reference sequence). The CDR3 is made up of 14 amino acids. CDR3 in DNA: TGTGCCAGCAGCTTTTCGCAGGGGTACGCTGAAGCTTTCTTT. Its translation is CASSFSQGYAEAFF.

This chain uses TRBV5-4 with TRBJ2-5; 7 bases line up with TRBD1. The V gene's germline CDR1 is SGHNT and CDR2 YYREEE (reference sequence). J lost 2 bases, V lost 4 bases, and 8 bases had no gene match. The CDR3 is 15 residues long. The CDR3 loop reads CASSATETGQETQYF. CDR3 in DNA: TGTGCCAGCAGCGCGACGGAGACAGGGCAAGAGACCCAGTACTTC.

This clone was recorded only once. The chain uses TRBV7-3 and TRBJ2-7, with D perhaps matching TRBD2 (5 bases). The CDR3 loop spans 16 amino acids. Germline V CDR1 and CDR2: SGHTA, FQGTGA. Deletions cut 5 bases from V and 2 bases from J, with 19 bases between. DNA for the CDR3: TGTGCCAGCAGCCCCGGAGGACCAACGGCCCCCTACGAGCAGTACTTC. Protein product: CASSPGGPTAPYEQYF.

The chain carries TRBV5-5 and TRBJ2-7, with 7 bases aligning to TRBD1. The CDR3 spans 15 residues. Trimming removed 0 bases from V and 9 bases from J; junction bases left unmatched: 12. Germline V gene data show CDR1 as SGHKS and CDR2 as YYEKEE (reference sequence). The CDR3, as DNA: TGTGCCAGCAGCTTGGACAGGGGAAAACAATGGGCGCAGTACTTC. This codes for CASSLDRGKQWAQYF.

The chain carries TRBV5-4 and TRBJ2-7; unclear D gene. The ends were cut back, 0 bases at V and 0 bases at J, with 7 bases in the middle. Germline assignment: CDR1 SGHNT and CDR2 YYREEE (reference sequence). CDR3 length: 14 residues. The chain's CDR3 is CASSLDRNSYEQYF. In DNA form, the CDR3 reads TGTGCCAGCAGCTTGGATCGTAACTCCTACGAGCAGTACTTC.

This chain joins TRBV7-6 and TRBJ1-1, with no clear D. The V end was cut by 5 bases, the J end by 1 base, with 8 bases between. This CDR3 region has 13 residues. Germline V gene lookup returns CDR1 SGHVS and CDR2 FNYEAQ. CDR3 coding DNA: TGTGCCAGCAGCCAAACAGAGAACACTGAAGCTTTCTTT. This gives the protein CASSQTENTEAFF.

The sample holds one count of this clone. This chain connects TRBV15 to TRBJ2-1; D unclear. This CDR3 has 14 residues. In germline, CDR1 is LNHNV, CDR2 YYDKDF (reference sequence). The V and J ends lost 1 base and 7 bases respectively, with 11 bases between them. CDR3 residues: CATSRGQTPNEQFF. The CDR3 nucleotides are TGTGCCACCAGCAGAGGGCAGACACCGAATGAGCAGTTCTTC.

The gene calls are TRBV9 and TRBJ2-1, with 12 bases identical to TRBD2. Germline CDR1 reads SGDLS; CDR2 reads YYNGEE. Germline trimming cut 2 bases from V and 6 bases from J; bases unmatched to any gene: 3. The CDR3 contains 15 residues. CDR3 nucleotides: TGTGCCAGCAGCGTGTTGACTAGCGGGAGCAATGAGCAGTTCTTC. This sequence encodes CASSVLTSGSNEQFF. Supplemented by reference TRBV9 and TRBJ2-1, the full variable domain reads DSGVTQTPKHLITATGQRVTLRCSPRSGDLSVYWYQQSLDQGLQFLIQYYNGEERAKGNILERFSAQQFPDLHSELNLSSLELGDSALYFCASSVLTSGSNEQFFGPGTRLTVL.

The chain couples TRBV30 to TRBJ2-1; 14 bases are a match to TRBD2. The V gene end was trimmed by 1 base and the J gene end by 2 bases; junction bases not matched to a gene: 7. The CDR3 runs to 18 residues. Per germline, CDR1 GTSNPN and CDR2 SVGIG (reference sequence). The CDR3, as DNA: TGTGCCTGGAGTGGTGGGACTAGCGGGAGTATGACCTACAATGAGCAGTTCTTC. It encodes CAWSGGTSGSMTYNEQFF.

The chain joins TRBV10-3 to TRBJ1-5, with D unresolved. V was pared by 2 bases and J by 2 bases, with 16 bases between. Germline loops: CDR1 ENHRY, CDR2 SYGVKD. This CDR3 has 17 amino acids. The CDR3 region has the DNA TGTGCCATCAGTGAGGGTCTCCGGGGTTTGGGCAATCAGCCCCAGCATTTT. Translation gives CAISEGLRGLGNQPQHF.

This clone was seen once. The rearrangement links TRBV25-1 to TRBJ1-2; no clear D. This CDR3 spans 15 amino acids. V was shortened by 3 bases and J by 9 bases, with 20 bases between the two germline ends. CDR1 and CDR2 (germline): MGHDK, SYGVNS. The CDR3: CASSDAREPVHSYTF. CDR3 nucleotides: TGTGCCAGCAGTGACGCCCGGGAACCCGTTCACAGCTACACCTTC.

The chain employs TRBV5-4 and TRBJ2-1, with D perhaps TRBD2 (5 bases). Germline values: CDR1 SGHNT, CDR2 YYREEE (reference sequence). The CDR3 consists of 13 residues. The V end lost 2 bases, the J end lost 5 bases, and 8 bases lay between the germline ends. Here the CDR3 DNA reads TGTGCCAGCAGCTTTGGGAGAAACAATGAGCAGTTCTTC. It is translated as CASSFGRNNEQFF.

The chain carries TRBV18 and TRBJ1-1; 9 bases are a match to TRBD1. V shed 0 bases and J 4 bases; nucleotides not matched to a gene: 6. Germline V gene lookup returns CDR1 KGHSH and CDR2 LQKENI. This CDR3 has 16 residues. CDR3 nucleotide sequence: TGTGCCAGCTCACCACCTGTGGCACAGGGGGCCACTGAAGCTTTCTTT. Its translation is CASSPPVAQGATEAFF.

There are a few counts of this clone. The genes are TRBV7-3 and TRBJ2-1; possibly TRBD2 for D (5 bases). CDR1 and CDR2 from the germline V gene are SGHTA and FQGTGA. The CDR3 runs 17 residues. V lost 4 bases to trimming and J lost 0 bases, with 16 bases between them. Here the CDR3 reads CASSSRTRQSSYNEQFF. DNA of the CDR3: TGTGCCAGCAGCTCCCGGACTCGCCAGAGCTCCTACAATGAGCAGTTCTTC.

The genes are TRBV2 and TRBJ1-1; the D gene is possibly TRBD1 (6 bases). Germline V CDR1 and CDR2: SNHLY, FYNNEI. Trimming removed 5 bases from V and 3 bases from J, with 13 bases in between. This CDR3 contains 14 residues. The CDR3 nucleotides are TGTGCCAGCAGTCTGGGGGGGCCGCACACTGAAGCTTTCTTT. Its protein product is CASSLGGPHTEAFF.